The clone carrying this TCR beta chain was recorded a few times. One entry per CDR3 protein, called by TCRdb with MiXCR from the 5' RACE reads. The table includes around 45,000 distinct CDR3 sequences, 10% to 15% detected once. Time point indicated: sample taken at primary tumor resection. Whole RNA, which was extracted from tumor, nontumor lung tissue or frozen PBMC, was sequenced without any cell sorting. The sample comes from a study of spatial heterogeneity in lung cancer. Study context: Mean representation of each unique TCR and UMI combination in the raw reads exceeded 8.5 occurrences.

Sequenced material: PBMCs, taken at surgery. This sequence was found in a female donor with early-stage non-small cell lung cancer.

CDR3 DNA: TGTGCCAGCAGCGTCCTGGACTCGGGGGATACGCAGTATTTT. It specifies CASSVLDSGDTQYF. J is TRBJ2-3 and V is TRBV9, with TRBD2 as a possible D gene (5 bases). The germline CDR1 and CDR2 sequences are SGDLS and YYNGEE. Trimming took 2 bases from V and 6 from J, leaving 13 bases between them. The CDR3 spans 14 residues.